The 30 T cell receptor beta chains below all came from one sample that was sequenced in a study of blood T cell repertoires in COVID-19. TCRdb's table, derived via immunoSEQ multiplex PCR, lists solely in-frame clones and lacks some. The sample has about 210,000 clones; approximately 90% are singletons. Sequencing used peripheral blood. Every receptor here comes from a man aged 25-45 years with acute or convalescent COVID-19.

This clone has just a few counts. The CDR3 nucleotides read TGTGCCAGCAGCCAAGGAATCAGCCAAGAGACCCAGTACTTC. It yields the protein CASSQGISQETQYF. J is TRBJ2-5 and V is TRBV3-1 (or the pseudogene TRBV3-2); D is ambiguous. The CDR3 is 14 amino acids. V was cut by 1 base and J by 1 base, with 7 bases left in between. Germline values: CDR1 LGHDT, CDR2 YNNKEL (reference sequence).

This chain joins TRBV12-3 or TRBV12-4 and TRBJ1-3, with D hard to call. The length of the CDR3 is 11 residues. V gave up 6 bases and J gave up 4 bases, with 4 bases separating them. The CDR3 DNA reads as TGTGCCAGCAGCTACGGAAACACCATATATTTT. It specifies CASSYGNTIYF.

As regards this clone: The sample holds other DNA sequences that translate to the same CDR3. The chain has TRBV11-2 and TRBJ2-7, with TRBD1 matching over 10 bases. The germline V gene has CDR1 SGHAT and CDR2 FQNNGV. V gave up 2 bases and J gave up 2 bases; unmatched junction bases: 3. The CDR3 length is 15 residues. The DNA of the CDR3 is TGTGCCAGCAGCTTACGGGACAGGGGCACCTACGAGCAGTACTTC. Translating it yields CASSLRDRGTYEQYF.

The J gene is TRBJ1-1, the V gene TRBV5-1; 7 bases fit TRBD1. V was pared by 6 bases and J by 1 base, with 6 bases of the junction left unmatched. The length of the CDR3 is 14 residues. Looked up from germline, CDR1 is SGHRS and CDR2 is YFSETQ. The CDR3 nucleotides are TGCGCCAGCATCAAAGGGACAGAGAACACTGAAGCTTTCTTT. This sequence encodes CASIKGTENTEAFF.

The V gene is TRBV7-9, the J gene TRBJ2-3; D gene ambiguous. V was shortened by 6 bases and J by 4 bases, with 11 bases between the two germline ends. CDR3 length equals 13 residues. The germline V gene encodes CDR1 SEHNR and CDR2 FQNEAQ (reference sequence). The CDR3 protein is CASSLTVSDTQYF. The CDR3, as DNA: TGTGCCAGCAGTCTTACAGTTTCAGATACGCAGTATTTT.

The chain combines TRBV6-1 with TRBJ2-6; D perhaps matches TRBD1 (5 bases). Germline V gene data show CDR1 as MNHNS and CDR2 as SASEGT. This CDR3 is built from 15 residues. Trimming pared 2 bases from V and 1 base from J, leaving 6 bases between. CDR3 in amino acids: CASSERGSGANVLTF. CDR3 DNA sequence: TGTGCCAGCAGTGAAAGGGGATCTGGGGCCAACGTCCTGACTTTC.

As for this clone: Other DNA variants within this sample encode the same CDR3. The rearrangement uses TRBV7-9 and TRBJ1-1; D is unclear. CDR3 length equals 12 residues. CDR1 and CDR2 (germline): SEHNR, FQNEAQ (reference sequence). The germline V and J ends were trimmed by 3 bases and 0 bases, with 2 bases remaining between them. The CDR3 DNA reads TGTGCCAGCAGCTTCTTGAACACTGAAGCTTTCTTT. Protein: CASSFLNTEAFF.

V gene TRBV12-5 combines with J gene TRBJ1-2, with D hard to call. CDR3 length: 14 amino acids. CDR1 is LGHNT and CDR2 is FRNRAP in the germline V gene. V was pared by 1 base and J by 2 bases, with 8 bases between. CDR3 in amino acids: CASGLGPRNYGYTF. CDR3 bases: TGTGCTAGTGGTTTGGGTCCCCGGAACTATGGCTACACCTTC.

This clone was counted between two and nine times. The genes are TRBV9 and TRBJ2-2, with a possible D match to TRBD2 (5 bases). V was clipped by 8 bases and J by 7 bases, with 24 bases between them. The CDR3 is 16 residues long. In germline, CDR1 is SGDLS, CDR2 YYNGEE. CDR3 bases: TGTGCCAGTACATCGATGGCGGGTGAGGTCATCGGGGAGCTGTTTTTT. Translating gives CASTSMAGEVIGELFF. The complete variable domain, with remaining parts taken from reference TRBV9 and TRBJ2-2, reads DSGVTQTPKHLITATGQRVTLRCSPRSGDLSVYWYQQSLDQGLQFLIQYYNGEERAKGNILERFSAQQFPDLHSELNLSSLELGDSALYFCASTSMAGEVIGELFFGEGSRLTVL.

The V gene is TRBV7-3, the J gene TRBJ2-1; 10 bases map to TRBD2. The CDR3 totals 15 residues. In germline, CDR1 is SGHTA, CDR2 FQGTGA. V was clipped by 5 bases and J by 2 bases; unmatched bases: 3. The DNA for the CDR3 is TGTGCCAGCAGCCTACTAGCGGGACCCTACAATGAGCAGTTCTTC. This translates into CASSLLAGPYNEQFF.

The chain combines TRBV4-2 with TRBJ1-5, with D maybe TRBD1 (6 bases). V lost 5 bases and J 5 bases, leaving 16 bases between the germline ends. This CDR3 comprises 15 residues. Germline CDR1 and CDR2: LGHNA and YNFKEQ. The CDR3, as DNA: TGTGCCAGCAGCTCAAGGGGGGGGGCGGATCAGCCCCAGCATTTT. It yields the protein CASSSRGGADQPQHF.

Only one count was recorded for this clone. This chain connects TRBV10-3 to TRBJ1-1; 8 bases are shared with TRBD1. The V and J ends lost 6 bases and 7 bases, in that order; junction bases with no gene match: 7. The CDR3 is made up of 13 amino acids. The germline gives CDR1 ENHRY, CDR2 SYGVKD. The CDR3 DNA follows: TGTGCCATCAGCCCCGGGACAGGCCGTGAAGCTTTCTTT. This sequence encodes CAISPGTGREAFF.

This clone was detected once. The rearrangement joins TRBV20-1 to TRBJ2-7; D gene ambiguous. The CDR3 is made up of 11 amino acids. In germline, CDR1 is DFQATT, CDR2 SNEGSKA (reference sequence). Trimming cost V 4 bases and J 5 bases, with 9 bases left between them. CDR3 nucleotide sequence: TGCAGTGCTATCAGACGGGACGAGCAGTACTTC. This codes for CSAIRRDEQYF.

This clone was seen ten or more times. CDR3 nucleotides: TGTGCCAGCAGCAAGCACAGACCGAATTCCTACGAGCAGTACTTC. This encodes CASSKHRPNSYEQYF. The chain joins TRBV5-8 to TRBJ2-7; D is uncertain. Germline assignment: CDR1 SGHTS and CDR2 YDEGEE. The CDR3 loop spans 15 amino acids. V lost 4 bases and J lost 1, with 15 bases in between. Combining the CDR3 with reference TRBV5-8 and TRBJ2-7 gives the whole variable domain EAGVTQSPTHLIKTRGQQATLRCSPISGHTSVYWYQQALGLGLQFLLWYDEGEERNRGNFPPRFSGRQFPNYSSELNVNALELEDSALYLCASSKHRPNSYEQYFGPGTRLTVT.

J is TRBJ2-5 and V is TRBV10-3, with D perhaps TRBD2 (7 bases). The CDR3 is 16 residues long. V was clipped by 5 bases and J by 10 bases, with 26 bases between them. The germline V gene encodes CDR1 ENHRY and CDR2 SYGVKD. The CDR3 loop is CAISQRSGTLGGDQYF. The CDR3 DNA reads as TGTGCCATCAGTCAGAGGAGCGGGACACTGGGTGGGGACCAGTACTTC.

The chain joins TRBV11-3 to TRBJ2-1; 7 bases align to TRBD2. Germline values: CDR1 SGHNT, CDR2 YENEEA. CDR3 size: 12 residues. V was clipped by 4 bases and J by 12 bases; unmatched bases: 6. DNA of the CDR3: TGTGCCAGCAGCTCCCCCTCTAGCGGGCAGTTCTTC. Translation: CASSSPSSGQFF.

This chain joins TRBV5-1 and TRBJ1-2; the match to TRBD1 covers 8 bases. The CDR3 is 15 residues long. The germline V gene encodes CDR1 SGHRS and CDR2 YFSETQ. Trimming cost V 2 bases and J 5 bases; bases outside gene matches: 8. CDR3 amino acids: CASSFAGTGPYGYTF. CDR3 nucleotide sequence: TGCGCCAGCAGCTTCGCCGGGACAGGACCTTATGGCTACACCTTC.

The rearrangement uses TRBV11-2 and TRBJ2-7; possibly TRBD1 for D (5 bases). This CDR3 is built from 16 residues. Trimming removed 6 bases from V and 6 bases from J, with 24 bases in between. Looked up from germline, CDR1 is SGHAT and CDR2 is FQNNGV. CDR3: CASRSQTRVLSGEQYF. CDR3 nucleotide sequence: TGTGCCAGCAGATCCCAAACCAGGGTCTTGAGTGGCGAGCAGTACTTC. The variable domain in full, with the rest retrieved from reference TRBV11-2 and TRBJ2-7, is EAGVAQSPRYKIIEKRQSVAFWCNPISGHATLYWYQQILGQGPKLLIQFQNNGVVDDSQLPKDRFSAERLKGVDSTLKIQPAKLEDSAVYLCASRSQTRVLSGEQYFGPGTRLTVT.

The rearrangement uses TRBV21-1 and TRBJ2-2; TRBD1, the table's D call, lacks a check against the DNA. TRBV21-1 has pseudogene status. The CDR3 sequence is 17 residues long. DNA for the CDR3: TGTGCCAGCAGCAAATGCGACAGGGGCAAATCGACCGGGGAGCTGTTTTTT. It codes for CASSKCDRGKSTGELFF.

This rearrangement joins TRBV7-9 to TRBJ1-6, with no clear D. Germline CDR1 is SEHNR and CDR2 is FQNEAQ (reference sequence). V lost 1 base and J 10 bases, leaving 11 bases between the germline ends. There are 14 residues in the CDR3. The CDR3 DNA is TGTGCCAGCAGCTTAGACAACCGCCGCTCACCCCTCCACTTT. Translating it yields CASSLDNRRSPLHF.

The chain uses TRBV29-1 and TRBJ1-1, with D unclear. The V and J ends lost 6 bases and 11 bases respectively, with 13 bases between them. This CDR3 comprises 10 residues. Germline V gene lookup returns CDR1 SQVTM and CDR2 ANQGSEA. The CDR3 bases are TGCAGCGTCTCGGAGAATTACGCTTTCTTT. Its protein is CSVSENYAFF.

The chain joins TRBV19 to TRBJ2-1, with 7 bases fitting TRBD2. Germline loops: CDR1 LNHDA, CDR2 SQIVND (reference sequence). The CDR3 runs to 16 residues. Trimming cost V 3 bases and J 0 bases; bases outside gene matches: 5. The CDR3, as DNA: TGTGCCAGTAGTATGGCGGGAGTTAGCTCCTACAATGAGCAGTTCTTC. It codes for CASSMAGVSSYNEQFF.

In the case of this clone: An end of the junction does not agree with germline; a read error may underlie this. The V and J genes are TRBV2 and TRBJ2-5; tentative D call: TRBD1 (5 bases). From germline, CDR1 is SNHLY and CDR2 FYNNEI. The CDR3 length is 14 residues. This chain's CDR3 is CASNERAGIETQYF. In DNA, the CDR3 is TGTGCCAGCAATGAACGCGCAGGGATTGAGACCCAGTACTTC.

V and J are TRBV27 and TRBJ2-3; maybe TRBD1 (5 bases). Germline loops: CDR1 MNHEY, CDR2 SMNVEV (reference sequence). This CDR3 region has 16 residues. V lost 1 base, J lost 6 bases, and 17 bases lay in between. This chain's CDR3 is CASSLYGQGAGDTQYF. As DNA, the CDR3 is TGTGCCAGCAGTTTATACGGTCAAGGGGCAGGCGATACGCAGTATTTT.

This chain links TRBV9 with TRBJ2-7; D uncertain. CDR1 is SGDLS and CDR2 is YYNGEE in the germline V gene. V lost 1 base and J lost 6, with 11 bases in between. There are 13 residues in the CDR3. In DNA form, the CDR3 reads TGTGCCAGCAGCGTATGGGTAGCATCCGAGCAGTACTTC. It codes for CASSVWVASEQYF.

By its share, this clone is medium-sized. Sequence at one end of the junction differs from germline and may be a read error. This sequence joins TRBV7-7 and TRBJ2-1; 7 nucleotides line up with TRBD2. Germline CDR1 SSHAT, CDR2 FNYEAQ (reference sequence). This CDR3 region has 15 residues. DNA for the CDR3: TGTGCTAGCAGCTTATTCAGCGGGGTGAACAATGAGCAGTTCTTC. Its translation is CASSLFSGVNNEQFF.

The chain recombines TRBV20-1 with TRBJ2-7; TRBD2 matches at 8 bases. Germline V CDR1 and CDR2: DFQATT, SNEGSKA (reference sequence). The CDR3 has 15 amino acids. V lost 3 bases to trimming and J lost 3 bases; unmatched junction nucleotides: 10. CDR3 nucleotide sequence: TGCAGTGCTAGTAAGGCCGGGACTAGATTCTACGAGCAGTACTTC. Amino acid sequence: CSASKAGTRFYEQYF.

The chain employs TRBV24-1 and TRBJ2-1; D is possibly TRBD2 (7 bases). There are 13 residues in the CDR3. Trimming took 10 bases from V and 1 from J, leaving 10 bases between them. Germline V gene sequence: CDR1 KGHDR, CDR2 SFDVKD. The CDR3, as DNA: TGTGCCACAAGGGGGGGGTCCTACAATGAGCAGTTCTTC. Translation gives CATRGGSYNEQFF.

The J gene is TRBJ2-1, the V gene TRBV7-3; 14 positions match TRBD2. Trimming cost V 4 bases and J 6 bases; bases outside gene matches: 2. This CDR3 has 15 residues. Germline CDR1 and CDR2: SGHTA and FQGTGA. The DNA for the CDR3 is TGTGCCAGCAGCTCGACTAGCGGGAGGGCCAATGAGCAGTTCTTC. Amino acids: CASSSTSGRANEQFF.

The V call is TRBV19, the J call TRBJ1-5, with 7 bases that match TRBD1. V shed 5 bases and J 3 bases; nucleotides not matched to a gene: 10. The germline gives CDR1 LNHDA, CDR2 SQIVND (reference sequence). The CDR3 runs to 16 residues. The CDR3 DNA reads TGTGCCAGTAGTCCCGGGACAGTTGGTAACAATCAGCCCCAGCATTTT. Encoded protein: CASSPGTVGNNQPQHF.